Shown below are 16 T cell receptor beta chains from a single sample sequenced in a study of cytomegalovirus exposure and HLA in healthy donors. Researchers ran the PCR with 60 Vbeta and 13 Jbeta primers. The protocol was immunoSEQ multiplex PCR, while the TCRdb copy is restricted to in-frame clones and leaves out a portion. The sample shows approximately 54,000 clones, more than 70% of them seen only once. The sequencing input was PBMCs. The receptors here all came from a woman aged 18-29 years in good health and CMV-seronegative.

This chain links TRBV9 with TRBJ2-6; 7 positions match TRBD2. Germline V lookup: CDR1 SGDLS, CDR2 YYNGEE. The J segment lost 4 bases and the V segment lost 0 bases, leaving 7 bases of the junction unmatched. The CDR3 is 17 amino acids. DNA of the CDR3: TGTGCCAGCAGCGTAGCGGGAGGAGGGATCGGGGCCAACGTCCTGACTTTC. The encoded protein is CASSVAGGGIGANVLTF.

The V and J genes are TRBV10-3 and TRBJ2-3, with 8 bases fitting TRBD1. In germline, CDR1 is ENHRY, CDR2 SYGVKD. V lost 6 bases and J lost 1; bases outside the gene matches: 3. CDR3 length: 14 residues. CDR3 coding DNA: TGTGCCATCAGCAGGGGACAGGGCACAGATACGCAGTATTTT. As protein: CAISRGQGTDTQYF.

The chain links TRBV7-2 to TRBJ2-2; 8 positions agree with TRBD2. The CDR3 runs to 15 residues. J was trimmed by 7 bases and V by 5 bases; bases with no gene match: 9. Germline V gives CDR1 SGHTA, CDR2 FQGNSA. CDR3: CASSRGLAGDGELFF. CDR3 DNA: TGTGCCAGCAGCCGAGGACTAGCAGGGGACGGGGAGCTGTTTTTT.

In its sample, this clone was seen once. J is TRBJ1-5 and V is TRBV28; D is ambiguous. CDR3 size: 14 residues. Trimming cost V 3 bases and J 4 bases, with 10 bases left between them. From germline, CDR1 is MDHEN and CDR2 SYDVKM. Here the CDR3 DNA reads TGTGCCAGCAGTTTTGTCTATACGAATCAGCCCCAGCATTTT. Translated, it gives CASSFVYTNQPQHF.

The V call is TRBV30, the J call TRBJ2-1, with D unresolved. The V gene lost 4 bases and the J gene lost 9 bases, with 19 bases spanning the gap. Germline assignment: CDR1 GTSNPN and CDR2 SVGIG (reference sequence). The CDR3 contains 14 residues. CDR3: CAWNPLHGLAEQFF. CDR3 DNA: TGTGCCTGGAACCCCCTCCACGGGTTGGCTGAGCAGTTCTTC.

CDR3 coding DNA: TGTGCCAGTACCCCAGATCTCTCCTACAATGAGCAGTTCTTC. It specifies CASTPDLSYNEQFF. The chain joins TRBV19 to TRBJ2-1; D uncertain. Germline CDR1 LNHDA, CDR2 SQIVND (reference sequence). V dropped 7 bases and J dropped 0 bases, with 10 bases sitting between them. The CDR3 totals 14 residues.

The gene calls are TRBV6-5 and TRBJ2-1; TRBD2 matches 13 bases. Germline CDR1 MNHEY, CDR2 SVGAGI. The V segment lost 5 bases and the J segment 12 bases; nucleotides outside the gene matches: 4. This CDR3 has 13 residues. The CDR3 sequence: CASSRLAGGRQFF. The CDR3 nucleotides are TGTGCCAGCAGTCGACTAGCGGGAGGTAGGCAGTTCTTC.

This chain joins TRBV20-1 and TRBJ2-5, with D unresolved. Trimming left V 5 bases short and J 2 bases short, with 3 bases between. The CDR3 covers 10 residues. The germline V gene encodes CDR1 DFQATT and CDR2 SNEGSKA (reference sequence). In DNA form, the CDR3 reads TGCAGTGCTTTACAAGAGACCCAGTACTTC. Translating it yields CSALQETQYF.

In its sample, this clone was seen once. V is TRBV28 and J is TRBJ2-7, with D possibly TRBD1 on 6 matching bases. Trimming shortened V by 8 bases and J by 5 bases, and 19 bases separated the two germline ends. The CDR3 is 14 amino acids. Germline values: CDR1 MDHEN, CDR2 SYDVKM. The CDR3 nucleotides are TGTGCCAGCGGGGCTGGGCAGGGGCCCAACGAGCAGTACTTC. Its protein product is CASGAGQGPNEQYF.

The CDR3 nucleotides are TGTGCCAGCAGCCAAGATCGAGCGGGAGCAAACACAGATACGCAGTATTTT. Translating it yields CASSQDRAGANTDTQYF. V usage is TRBV14 and J usage is TRBJ2-3, with TRBD2 matching over 8 bases. The CDR3 is 17 residues long. CDR1 SGHDN and CDR2 FVKESK come from the germline V gene. V trimming: 0 bases; J trimming: 2 bases; junction bases outside the gene matches: 7.

The V call is TRBV5-1, the J call TRBJ1-1; TRBD1 agrees at 8 bases. Germline assignment: CDR1 SGHRS and CDR2 YFSETQ. V shed 3 bases, J shed 1 base, and the junction held 5 bases outside the gene matches. CDR3 size: 15 residues. The CDR3 nucleotides are TGCGCCAGCAGCTCCGACAGGGGAGGGAACACTGAAGCTTTCTTT. Its protein product is CASSSDRGGNTEAFF.

With respect to this clone: Its ends do not fully match the called genes, so a read error is possible. V is TRBV11-1 and J is TRBJ2-5; weak D call: TRBD2 (6 bases). This CDR3 has 14 amino acids. Germline lookup yields CDR1 SGHAT and CDR2 FQDESV (reference sequence). CDR3 sequence reads: CASSFPGTQGTQYF. The DNA for the CDR3 is TGTGCCAGCAGCTTCCCAGGGACTCAAGGGACCCAGTACTTC.

The chain uses TRBV18 and TRBJ2-3, with 8 nucleotides matching TRBD1. From germline, CDR1 is KGHSH and CDR2 LQKENI. The CDR3 spans 13 residues. Unmatched junction bases numbered 3, after V lost 6 bases and J lost 4 bases. In DNA form, the CDR3 reads TGTGCCAGCTCCCGGGACAGGTCAGATACGCAGTATTTT. Its protein is CASSRDRSDTQYF.

This rearrangement joins TRBV9 to TRBJ2-1, with 10 bases fitting TRBD1. Unmatched junction bases numbered 9, after V lost 4 bases and J lost 5 bases. CDR3 length: 16 residues. CDR1 SGDLS and CDR2 YYNGEE come from the germline V gene. The CDR3 nucleotides are TGTGCCAGCAGCCCCCTCGGGACAGGGGTCCACAATGAGCAGTTCTTC. Its protein product is CASSPLGTGVHNEQFF.

This clone has a handful of counts. This sequence joins TRBV2 and TRBJ2-3, with D perhaps TRBD2 (6 bases). V was pared by 6 bases and J by 2 bases, with 9 bases between. The CDR3 totals 13 residues. The germline gives CDR1 SNHLY, CDR2 FYNNEI. The CDR3 here is CASRWEATDTQYF. The CDR3 nucleotides read TGTGCCAGCAGATGGGAGGCCACAGATACGCAGTATTTT. The whole variable domain, remainder taken from reference TRBV2 and TRBJ2-3, is EPEVTQTPSHQVTQMGQEVILRCVPISNHLYFYWYRQILGQKVEFLVSFYNNEISEKSEIFDDQFSVERPDGSNFTLKIRSTKLEDSAMYFCASRWEATDTQYFGPGTRLTVL.

The chain couples TRBV2 to TRBJ1-4, with TRBD1 identical over 10 bases. This CDR3 has 17 residues. In germline, CDR1 is SNHLY, CDR2 FYNNEI. V lost 2 bases, J lost 0 bases, and 3 bases stayed unmatched. The CDR3 loop reads CASSERDRGATNEKLFF. The CDR3 DNA reads as TGTGCCAGCAGTGAAAGGGACAGGGGCGCAACTAATGAAAAACTGTTTTTT.